This TCR beta chain originates from a study of blood T cell repertoires in COVID-19. About the study: PBMCs, B-cell-depleted T cells, or T cells provided the cDNA or gDNA that made up the material.

Original processing methods: Estimation of nucleated cell counts was performed using reference gene primer amplification. The data were produced by immunoSEQ multiplex PCR, yet TCRdb's version contains in-frame clones alone and is incomplete. The DNA gave D and trimming, while V, J and clone size come from that table. The sample yields some 250,000 clones, 80% to 85% seen once. The CDR3 runs 19 residues. V was pared by 1 base and J by 4 bases, with 14 bases of the junction left unmatched. Per the germline V gene, CDR1 is SGHNT and CDR2 is YENEEA. V and J are TRBV11-3 and TRBJ2-1, with 9 bases aligning to TRBD1. This clonotype was sampled from a woman in her fifties or sixties with active or convalescent COVID-19. The sample comprised peripheral blood. The DNA of the CDR3 is TGTGCCAGCAGCTTAGGGGTTGCGGCCCCGGGACAGGGATACAATGAGCAGTTCTTC. Translated: CASSLGVAAPGQGYNEQFF.